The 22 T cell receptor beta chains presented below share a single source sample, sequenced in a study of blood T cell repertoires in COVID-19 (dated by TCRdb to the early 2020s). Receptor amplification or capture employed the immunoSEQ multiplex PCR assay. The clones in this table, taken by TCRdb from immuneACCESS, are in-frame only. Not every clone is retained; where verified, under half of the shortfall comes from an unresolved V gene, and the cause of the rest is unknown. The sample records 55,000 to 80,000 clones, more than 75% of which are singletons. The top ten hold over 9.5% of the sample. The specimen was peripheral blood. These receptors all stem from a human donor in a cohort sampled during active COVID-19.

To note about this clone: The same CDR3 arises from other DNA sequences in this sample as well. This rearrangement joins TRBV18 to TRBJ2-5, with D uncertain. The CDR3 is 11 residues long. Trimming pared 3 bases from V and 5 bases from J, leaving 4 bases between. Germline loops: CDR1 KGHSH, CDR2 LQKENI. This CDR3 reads CASSPSETQYF. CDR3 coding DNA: TGTGCCAGCTCACCTTCGGAGACCCAGTACTTC.

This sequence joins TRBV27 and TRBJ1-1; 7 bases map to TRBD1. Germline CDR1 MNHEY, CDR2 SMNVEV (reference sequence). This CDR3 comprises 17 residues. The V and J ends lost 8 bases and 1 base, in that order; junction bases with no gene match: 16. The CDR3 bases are TGTGCCAGCCGAAGGGGCGGGGACAGAGCGGCGAACACTGAAGCTTTCTTT. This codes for CASRRGGDRAANTEAFF.

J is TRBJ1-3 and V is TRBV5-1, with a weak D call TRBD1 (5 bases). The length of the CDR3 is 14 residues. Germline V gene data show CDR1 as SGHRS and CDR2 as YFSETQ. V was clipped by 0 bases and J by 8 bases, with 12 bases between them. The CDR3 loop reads CASSLDGLGDTIYF. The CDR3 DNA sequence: TGCGCCAGCAGCTTGGATGGACTAGGGGACACCATATATTTT.

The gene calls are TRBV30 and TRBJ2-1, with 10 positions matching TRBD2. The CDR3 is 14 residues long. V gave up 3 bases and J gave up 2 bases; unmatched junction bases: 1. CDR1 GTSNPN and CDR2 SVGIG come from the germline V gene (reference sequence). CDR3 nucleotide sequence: TGTGCCTGGAGACTAGCGGGGACCTACAATGAGCAGTTCTTC. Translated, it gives CAWRLAGTYNEQFF.

The CDR3 reads CASSPGGDLGYTF. In DNA, the CDR3 is TGTGCCAGCTCACCAGGAGGGGATCTGGGCTACACCTTC. The genes are TRBV18 and TRBJ1-2; TRBD1 might be the D (5 bases). This CDR3 contains 13 residues. Trimming cost V 2 bases and J 8 bases, with 12 bases left between them. The germline V gene encodes CDR1 KGHSH and CDR2 LQKENI.

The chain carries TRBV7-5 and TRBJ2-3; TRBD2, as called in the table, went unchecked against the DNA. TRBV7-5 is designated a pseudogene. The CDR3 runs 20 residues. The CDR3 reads CVRSSAPSGGAGGSTDTQYF. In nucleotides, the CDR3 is TGTGTCAGAAGCTCCGCCCCCAGCGGGGGGGCGGGTGGGAGCACAGATACGCAGTATTTT.

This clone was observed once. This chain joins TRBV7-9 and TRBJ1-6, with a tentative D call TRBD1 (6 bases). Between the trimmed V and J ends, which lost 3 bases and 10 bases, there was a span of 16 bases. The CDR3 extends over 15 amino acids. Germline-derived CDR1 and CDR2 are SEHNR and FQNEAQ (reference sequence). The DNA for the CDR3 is TGTGCCAGCAGCTTTGGGGGGGGCGCGGAATCACCCCTCCACTTT. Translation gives CASSFGGGAESPLHF. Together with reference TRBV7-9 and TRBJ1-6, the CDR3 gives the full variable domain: DTGVSQNPRHKITKRGQNVTFRCDPISEHNRLYWYRQTLGQGPEFLTYFQNEAQLEKSRLLSDRFSAERPKGSFSTLEIQRTEQGDSAMYLCASSFGGGAESPLHFGNGTRLTVT.

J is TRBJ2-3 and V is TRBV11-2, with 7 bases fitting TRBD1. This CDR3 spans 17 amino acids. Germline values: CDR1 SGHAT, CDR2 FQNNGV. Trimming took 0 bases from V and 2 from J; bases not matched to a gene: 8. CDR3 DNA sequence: TGTGCCAGCAGCTTAGAGGGCAGGGGGTTCCCCACAGATACGCAGTATTTT. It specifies CASSLEGRGFPTDTQYF.

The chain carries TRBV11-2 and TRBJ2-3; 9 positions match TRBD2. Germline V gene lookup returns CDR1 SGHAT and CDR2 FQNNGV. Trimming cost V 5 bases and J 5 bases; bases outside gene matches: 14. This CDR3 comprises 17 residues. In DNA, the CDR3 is TGTGCCAGCAGCCTCACCGTTGGCGGGGGGGCCCAAGATACGCAGTATTTT. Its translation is CASSLTVGGGAQDTQYF.

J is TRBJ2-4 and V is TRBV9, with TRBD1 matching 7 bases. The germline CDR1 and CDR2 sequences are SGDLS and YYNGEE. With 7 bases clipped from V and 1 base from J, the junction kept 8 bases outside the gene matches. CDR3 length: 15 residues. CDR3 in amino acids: CASGSTGNAKNIQYF. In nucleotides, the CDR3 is TGTGCCAGCGGGTCGACAGGGAATGCCAAAAACATTCAGTACTTC.

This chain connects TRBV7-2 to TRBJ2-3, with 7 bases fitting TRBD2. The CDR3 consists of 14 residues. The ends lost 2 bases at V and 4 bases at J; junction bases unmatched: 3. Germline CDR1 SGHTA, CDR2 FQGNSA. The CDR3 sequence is CASSLPLAADTQYF. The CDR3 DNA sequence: TGTGCCAGCAGCTTACCTCTAGCGGCAGATACGCAGTATTTT.

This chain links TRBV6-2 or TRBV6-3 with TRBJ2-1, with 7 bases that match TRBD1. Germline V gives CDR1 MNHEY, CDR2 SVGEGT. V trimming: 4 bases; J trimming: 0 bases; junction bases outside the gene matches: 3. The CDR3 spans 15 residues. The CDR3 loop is CASSLGQRSYNEQFF. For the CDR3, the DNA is TGTGCCAGCAGTTTGGGACAGCGCTCCTACAATGAGCAGTTCTTC.

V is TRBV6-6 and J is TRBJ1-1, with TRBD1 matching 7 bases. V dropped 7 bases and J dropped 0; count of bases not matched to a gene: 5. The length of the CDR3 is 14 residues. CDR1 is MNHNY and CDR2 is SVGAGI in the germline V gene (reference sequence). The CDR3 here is CASTGGTMNTEAFF. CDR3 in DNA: TGTGCCAGCACAGGGGGGACCATGAACACTGAAGCTTTCTTT.

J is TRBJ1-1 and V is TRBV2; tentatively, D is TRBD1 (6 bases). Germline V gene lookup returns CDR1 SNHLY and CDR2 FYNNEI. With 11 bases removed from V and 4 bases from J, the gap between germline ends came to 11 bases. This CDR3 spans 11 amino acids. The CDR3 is CAGRQATEAFF. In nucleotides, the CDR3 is TGTGCCGGACGACAGGCCACTGAAGCTTTCTTT.

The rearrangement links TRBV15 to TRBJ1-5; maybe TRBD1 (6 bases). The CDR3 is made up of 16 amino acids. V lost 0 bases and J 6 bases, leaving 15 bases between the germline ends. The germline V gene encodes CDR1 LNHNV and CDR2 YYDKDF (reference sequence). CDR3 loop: CATSRDWDRGGQPQHF. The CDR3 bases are TGTGCCACCAGCAGAGATTGGGATCGAGGGGGTCAGCCCCAGCATTTT.

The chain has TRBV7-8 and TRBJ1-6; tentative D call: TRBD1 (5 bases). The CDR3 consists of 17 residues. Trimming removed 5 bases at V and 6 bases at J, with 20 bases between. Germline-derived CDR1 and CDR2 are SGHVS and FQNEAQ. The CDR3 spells CASSPRTSGASNSPLHF. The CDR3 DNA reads TGTGCCAGCAGCCCTCGGACCAGTGGGGCGAGTAATTCACCCCTCCACTTT. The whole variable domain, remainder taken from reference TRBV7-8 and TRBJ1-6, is GAGVSQSPRYKVAKRGQDVALRCDPISGHVSLFWYQQALGQGPEFLTYFQNEAQLDKSGLPSDRFFAERPEGSVSTLKIQRTQQEDSAVYLCASSPRTSGASNSPLHFGNGTRLTVT.

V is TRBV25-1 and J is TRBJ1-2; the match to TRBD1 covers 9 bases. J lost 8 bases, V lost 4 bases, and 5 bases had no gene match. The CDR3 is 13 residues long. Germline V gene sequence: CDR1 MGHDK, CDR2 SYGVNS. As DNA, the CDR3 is TGTGCCAGCAGTGCTTCTGACAGGGGGGGCTACACCTTC. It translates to CASSASDRGGYTF.

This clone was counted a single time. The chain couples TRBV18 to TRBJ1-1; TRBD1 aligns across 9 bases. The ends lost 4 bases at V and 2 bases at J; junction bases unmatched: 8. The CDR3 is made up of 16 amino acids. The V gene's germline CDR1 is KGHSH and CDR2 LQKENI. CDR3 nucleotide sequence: TGTGCCAGCTCACTCGGACAGGGGCCCACCAACACTGAAGCTTTCTTT. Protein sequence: CASSLGQGPTNTEAFF.

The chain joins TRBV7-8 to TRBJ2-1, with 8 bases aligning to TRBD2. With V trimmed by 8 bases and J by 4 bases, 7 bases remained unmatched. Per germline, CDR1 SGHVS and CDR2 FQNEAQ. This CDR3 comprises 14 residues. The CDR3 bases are TGTGCCAGCTGGCCGGGGGGGCCTTACAATGAGCAGTTCTTC. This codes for CASWPGGPYNEQFF. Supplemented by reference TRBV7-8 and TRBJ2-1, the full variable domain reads GAGVSQSPRYKVAKRGQDVALRCDPISGHVSLFWYQQALGQGPEFLTYFQNEAQLDKSGLPSDRFFAERPEGSVSTLKIQRTQQEDSAVYLCASWPGGPYNEQFFGPGTRLTVL.

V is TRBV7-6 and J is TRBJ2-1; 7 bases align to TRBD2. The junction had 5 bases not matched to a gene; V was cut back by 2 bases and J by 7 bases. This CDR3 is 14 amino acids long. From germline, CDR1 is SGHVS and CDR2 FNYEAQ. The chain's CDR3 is CASSLTGGLNEQFF. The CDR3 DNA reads TGTGCCAGCAGCTTAACCGGGGGGTTGAATGAGCAGTTCTTC.

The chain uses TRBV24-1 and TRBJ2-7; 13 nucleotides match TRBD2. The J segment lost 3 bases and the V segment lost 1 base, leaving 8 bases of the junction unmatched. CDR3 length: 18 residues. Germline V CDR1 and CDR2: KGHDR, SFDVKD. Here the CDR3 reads CATSDFETSGGYFYEQYF. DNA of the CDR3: TGTGCCACCAGTGATTTCGAGACTAGCGGGGGGTATTTCTACGAGCAGTACTTC.

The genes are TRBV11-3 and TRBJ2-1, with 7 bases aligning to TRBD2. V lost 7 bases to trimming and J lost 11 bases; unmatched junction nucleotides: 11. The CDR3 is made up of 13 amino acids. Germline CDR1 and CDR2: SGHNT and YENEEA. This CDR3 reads CASTPTRGDQQFF. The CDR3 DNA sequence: TGTGCCAGCACCCCGACCCGGGGGGACCAGCAGTTCTTC.